The 13 T cell receptor beta chains given below trace back to one sample, sequenced in a study of T cells in Graves' hyperthyroidism and ophthalmopathy. Authors of the study amplified TCR beta CDR3 regions from RNA transcripts. The HTBI primer set was used in a first-round RT-PCR of the TCR CDR3. TCRdb redid the calling of the multiplex PCR reads with MiXCR, one entry per CDR3 protein. The table includes 350,000 or so distinct CDR3 sequences, around 18% detected once. Sequenced sample: blood. These TCRs come from a woman in her 40s with Graves' ophthalmopathy.

This clonotype was recorded many times. The chain has TRBV4-1 and TRBJ2-2; 7 bases map to TRBD1. Trimming took 0 bases from V and 7 from J; bases not matched to a gene: 5. Germline V gene sequence: CDR1 MGHRA, CDR2 YSYEKL. The CDR3 is 15 amino acids. The CDR3 nucleotides read TGCGCCAGCAGCCAAGATGGGCGACAGGGCGGGGAGCTGTTTTTT. Translation: CASSQDGRQGGELFF.

The chain carries TRBV20-1 and TRBJ2-7; 10 bases fit TRBD1. Germline trimming cut 6 bases from V and 6 bases from J; bases unmatched to any gene: 11. The germline CDR1 and CDR2 sequences are DFQATT and SNEGSKA (reference sequence). CDR3 length: 14 amino acids. As DNA, the CDR3 is TGCAGTGCCCATCGCCCGGGGACAGGGGTCGAGCAGTACTTC. This codes for CSAHRPGTGVEQYF.

Ten or more counts support this clonotype. V usage is TRBV11-1 and J usage is TRBJ2-2; tentatively, D is TRBD1 or TRBD2 (6 bases each). The CDR3 has 16 amino acids. Trimming took off 1 base at V and 1 base at J, with 10 bases between the two ends. Germline V gene data show CDR1 as SGHAT and CDR2 as FQDESV (reference sequence). CDR3 nucleotides: TGTGCCAGCAGCTTAGAGGGGGGCATGAACACCGGGGAGCTGTTTTTT. It specifies CASSLEGGMNTGELFF.

The table lists this clonotype with many counts. The chain uses TRBV3-1 and TRBJ1-1, with 9 nucleotides matching TRBD1. V gave up 8 bases and J gave up 3 bases; unmatched junction bases: 10. From germline, CDR1 is LGHDT and CDR2 YNNKEL (reference sequence). The CDR3 has 15 amino acids. The CDR3 DNA sequence: TGTGCCAGCCGGGGGACAGGGATAATGTACACTGAAGCTTTCTTT. Amino acid sequence: CASRGTGIMYTEAFF.

This clonotype appeared many times. This chain joins TRBV27 and TRBJ2-5; unclear D gene. Germline values: CDR1 MNHEY, CDR2 SMNVEV (reference sequence). Trimming pared 2 bases from V and 5 bases from J, leaving 6 bases between. The CDR3 is 12 residues long. CDR3 sequence reads: CASSLPGETQYF. Here the CDR3 DNA reads TGTGCCAGCAGTTTACCTGGGGAGACCCAGTACTTC.

This clonotype was observed many times. The genes are TRBV6-1 and TRBJ2-1; 10 bases match TRBD2. V lost 10 bases to trimming and J lost 5 bases; unmatched junction nucleotides: 5. The CDR3 is 13 amino acids. The germline V gene encodes CDR1 MNHNS and CDR2 SASEGT. The CDR3: CATSGRVHNEQFF. CDR3 sequence (DNA): TGTGCCACCAGCGGGAGGGTCCACAATGAGCAGTTCTTC.

The chain links TRBV10-3 to TRBJ1-6; weak D call: TRBD1 (6 bases). Trimming pared 2 bases from V and 6 bases from J, leaving 11 bases between. The CDR3 is 15 amino acids. Germline V CDR1 and CDR2: ENHRY, SYGVKD. This CDR3 is CAISEAGHGNSPLHF. The CDR3 DNA reads TGTGCCATCAGTGAGGCGGGACACGGTAATTCACCCCTCCACTTT.

Many counts were recorded for this clonotype. The V gene is TRBV14, the J gene TRBJ1-1; 9 bases match TRBD1. The CDR3 has 16 amino acids. Trimming cost V 4 bases and J 3 bases; bases outside gene matches: 9. Per germline, CDR1 SGHDN and CDR2 FVKESK. The CDR3 coding sequence is TGTGCCAGCAGCCGGACAGGGGTCGGGTCGGACACTGAAGCTTTCTTT. Amino acids: CASSRTGVGSDTEAFF.

This chain uses TRBV28 with TRBJ2-7; D may be TRBD2 (6 bases). V dropped 4 bases and J dropped 7 bases, with 17 bases sitting between them. The germline CDR1 and CDR2 sequences are MDHEN and SYDVKM. The CDR3 totals 14 residues. In DNA, the CDR3 is TGTGCCAGCAGTTCCCCCCGGGAGCCGAGAGAGCAGTACTTC. Residues: CASSSPREPREQYF.

This clonotype was counted many times. This chain links TRBV11-2 with TRBJ2-5; 13 bases fit TRBD2. The CDR3 sequence is 18 residues long. Germline-derived CDR1 and CDR2 are SGHAT and FQNNGV. The V gene end was trimmed by 4 bases and the J gene end by 5 bases; junction bases not matched to a gene: 13. CDR3 DNA: TGTGCCAGCAGCTCAAGTCCCACTAGCGGGAGGGCCTGGGAGACCCAGTACTTC. This encodes CASSSSPTSGRAWETQYF.

This clonotype was counted many times. This rearrangement joins TRBV28 to TRBJ2-7; D unclear. Germline CDR1 reads MDHEN; CDR2 reads SYDVKM. CDR3 length: 13 residues. V lost 5 bases to trimming and J lost 3 bases, with 11 bases between them. This CDR3 reads CASSGVLVYEQYF. In DNA, the CDR3 is TGTGCCAGCAGTGGGGTCCTCGTCTACGAGCAGTACTTC. Based on the CDR3 plus reference TRBV28 and TRBJ2-7, the full variable domain is DVKVTQSSRYLVKRTGEKVFLECVQDMDHENMFWYRQDPGLGLRLIYFSYDVKMKEKGDIPEGYSVSREKKERFSLILESASTNQTSMYLCASSGVLVYEQYFGPGTRLTVT.

This clonotype was seen ten or more times. The V gene is TRBV28, the J gene TRBJ1-2; 11 positions match TRBD1. The junction had 6 bases not matched to a gene; V was cut back by 5 bases and J by 7 bases. The CDR3 is 14 residues long. Looked up from germline, CDR1 is MDHEN and CDR2 is SYDVKM. The CDR3 region has the DNA TGTGCCAGCAGTATTGGACAGGGGGCGGGTGGCTACACCTTC. This sequence encodes CASSIGQGAGGYTF.

This clonotype was seen many times. The rearrangement uses TRBV6-2 or TRBV6-3 and TRBJ2-5, with D possibly being TRBD1 (5 bases). The V and J ends lost 8 bases and 2 bases respectively, with 15 bases between them. CDR1 and CDR2 from the germline V gene are MNHEY and SVGEGT. CDR3 length: 14 amino acids. CDR3 nucleotide sequence: TGTGCCAGCCGAAGCTTGGGGCGGCAAGAGACCCAGTACTTC. This encodes CASRSLGRQETQYF.